A single sample is the source of the 23 T cell receptor beta chains below, sequenced in a study of CD8 T cells in Susac syndrome. Random hexamers were used to reverse transcribe an amount of about 0.5 to 1 ug RNA. TCRdb re-called the immunoSEQ multiplex PCR reads through MiXCR, storing one row per CDR3 protein. Among about 170,000 distinct CDR3 sequences listed, 95% to 96% were seen once. The sequencing sample was made of CD4+ T cells from PBMCs. These receptors all stem from a human donor with Susac syndrome.

V usage is TRBV5-1 and J usage is TRBJ1-4; TRBD1 matches 7 bases. This CDR3 contains 15 residues. V was clipped by 1 base and J by 7 bases; unmatched bases: 7. Germline assignment: CDR1 SGHRS and CDR2 YFSETQ. This CDR3 reads CASSLNAGGSEKLFF. The DNA of the CDR3 is TGCGCCAGCAGCTTGAACGCAGGGGGAAGTGAAAAACTGTTTTTT. Based on the CDR3 plus reference TRBV5-1 and TRBJ1-4, the full variable domain is KAGVTQTPRYLIKTRGQQVTLSCSPISGHRSVSWYQQTPGQGLQFLFEYFSETQRNKGNFPGRFSGRQFSNSRSEMNVSTLELGDSALYLCASSLNAGGSEKLFFGSGTQLSVL.

The chain recombines TRBV9 with TRBJ1-2; the D gene is possibly TRBD1 (6 bases). Per germline, CDR1 SGDLS and CDR2 YYNGEE. CDR3 size: 14 residues. The V end was cut by 0 bases, the J end by 3 bases, with 9 bases between. The CDR3 spells CASSVAPGDYGYTF. The CDR3 DNA reads as TGTGCCAGCAGCGTAGCTCCAGGGGACTATGGCTACACCTTC.

The chain employs TRBV4-1 and TRBJ2-5; D is undetermined. CDR1 and CDR2 from the germline V gene are MGHRA and YSYEKL. The CDR3 spans 14 residues. The ends were cut back, 0 bases at V and 8 bases at J, with 13 bases in the middle. CDR3 DNA sequence: TGCGCCAGCAGCCAAGATCCTGGGGTTGAAACCCAGTACTTC. As protein: CASSQDPGVETQYF.

The chain joins TRBV3-1 to TRBJ2-2; TRBD1 might be the D (6 bases). CDR3 size: 13 residues. The V end was cut by 7 bases, the J end by 6 bases, with 12 bases between. The V gene's germline CDR1 is LGHDT and CDR2 YNNKEL (reference sequence). The DNA of the CDR3 is TGTGCCAGCAAGGGGGTCGCGCCCGGGGAGCTGTTTTTT. Translation: CASKGVAPGELFF.

CDR3 in amino acids: CATRADFTDTQYF. Here the CDR3 DNA reads TGTGCCACCAGAGCGGATTTCACAGATACGCAGTATTTT. The V call is TRBV24-1, the J call TRBJ2-3; perhaps TRBD2 as D (5 bases). This CDR3 contains 13 residues. The germline V gene encodes CDR1 KGHDR and CDR2 SFDVKD. V shed 7 bases and J shed 2 bases, with 9 bases lying between them.

This chain joins TRBV20-1 and TRBJ2-4, with TRBD1 as a possible D gene (5 bases). This CDR3 is built from 11 residues. Germline values: CDR1 DFQATT, CDR2 SNEGSKA (reference sequence). Trimming cost V 5 bases and J 7 bases, with 9 bases left between them. This CDR3 reads CSAPAGNIQYF. CDR3 nucleotide sequence: TGCAGTGCTCCGGCAGGGAACATTCAGTACTTC.

This chain links TRBV5-6 with TRBJ1-2, with no clear D. The CDR3 totals 13 residues. V lost 4 bases and J lost 8, with 15 bases in between. In germline, CDR1 is SGHDT, CDR2 YYEEEE. CDR3 DNA sequence: TGTGCCAGCAGCCGAGCGTGGGTGCGCGGCTACACCTTC. Its translation is CASSRAWVRGYTF.

This clonotype was counted between two and nine times. The chain couples TRBV7-9 to TRBJ1-2; D remains unclear. The germline CDR1 and CDR2 sequences are SEHNR and FQNEAQ (reference sequence). This CDR3 is 13 amino acids long. V was trimmed by 5 bases and J by 4 bases, leaving 11 bases between them. The CDR3, as DNA: TGTGCCAGCAGCGATCGGACGGTCTATGGCTACACCTTC. Translated: CASSDRTVYGYTF. The full variable domain, completed using reference TRBV7-9 and TRBJ1-2, is DTGVSQNPRHKITKRGQNVTFRCDPISEHNRLYWYRQTLGQGPEFLTYFQNEAQLEKSRLLSDRFSAERPKGSFSTLEIQRTEQGDSAMYLCASSDRTVYGYTFGSGTRLTVV.

The gene calls are TRBV7-6 and TRBJ2-7; 7 bases are a match to TRBD2. The CDR3 length is 16 residues. J lost 5 bases, V lost 2 bases, and 12 bases had no gene match. Germline V CDR1 and CDR2: SGHVS, FNYEAQ. CDR3 amino acids: CASSLPWGGTPHEQYF. The CDR3 DNA sequence: TGTGCCAGCAGCTTACCTTGGGGAGGGACGCCTCACGAGCAGTACTTC.

This rearrangement joins TRBV9 to TRBJ1-2, with 7 bases matching TRBD1. Germline V gene lookup returns CDR1 SGDLS and CDR2 YYNGEE. V was pared by 3 bases and J by 4 bases, with 9 bases of the junction left unmatched. The CDR3 has 15 amino acids. DNA of the CDR3: TGTGCCAGCAGCGGATTAGGGGGCGCGATCTATGGCTACACCTTC. It encodes CASSGLGGAIYGYTF.

The J gene is TRBJ2-3, the V gene TRBV12-3 or TRBV12-4; D is ambiguous. There are 12 residues in the CDR3. With 1 base removed from V and 6 bases from J, the gap between germline ends came to 5 bases. The CDR3, as DNA: TGTGCCAGCAGTTTAGGAGCCGATACGCAGTATTTT. Protein: CASSLGADTQYF.

V usage is TRBV9 and J usage is TRBJ2-3; possibly TRBD2 for D (7 bases). The CDR3 runs to 15 residues. V was cut by 0 bases and J by 3 bases, with 11 bases left in between. Germline CDR1 is SGDLS and CDR2 is YYNGEE. The CDR3: CASSVAEGGTDTQYF. The CDR3 region has the DNA TGTGCCAGCAGCGTAGCTGAGGGGGGGACAGATACGCAGTATTTT.

This chain links TRBV4-3 with TRBJ2-1; D is uncertain. CDR3 size: 13 residues. Deletions cut 0 bases from V and 6 bases from J, with 6 bases between. CDR1 is LGHNA, CDR2 YSLEER, per germline. The CDR3 DNA sequence: TGCGCCAGCAGCCAAGATACTTCCAATGAGCAGTTCTTC. Amino acid sequence: CASSQDTSNEQFF.

The CDR3, as DNA: TGTGCCAGCAGCCAAGACGCGAGGGCTGAAGCTTTCTTT. This encodes CASSQDARAEAFF. V gene TRBV3-1 combines with J gene TRBJ1-1; D is uncertain. V was pared by 0 bases and J by 6 bases, with 8 bases between. CDR1 LGHDT and CDR2 YNNKEL come from the germline V gene (reference sequence). This CDR3 contains 13 residues.

This chain connects TRBV27 to TRBJ2-5; D unresolved. V was clipped by 6 bases and J by 5 bases, with 16 bases between them. Germline assignment: CDR1 MNHEY and CDR2 SMNVEV (reference sequence). This CDR3 is 14 amino acids long. The CDR3 DNA sequence: TGTGCCAGCAGAACTAACGCGGACCGGGAGACCCAGTACTTC. This codes for CASRTNADRETQYF.

This chain links TRBV12-3 or TRBV12-4 with TRBJ2-7; TRBD1 matches 10 bases. This CDR3 has 12 amino acids. V was clipped by 8 bases and J by 3 bases; unmatched bases: 1. The CDR3 DNA is TGTGCCAGCGGGACAGGGGTCTACGAGCAGTACTTC. Encoded protein: CASGTGVYEQYF.

The V call is TRBV15, the J call TRBJ2-1, with a possible D match to TRBD1 (5 bases). Germline assignment: CDR1 LNHNV and CDR2 YYDKDF (reference sequence). The V end lost 0 bases, the J end lost 9 bases, and 12 bases lay between the germline ends. CDR3 length equals 14 residues. The CDR3 coding sequence is TGTGCCACCAGCAGAGAGTTTGGGGCTGCTGAGCAGTTCTTC. Protein product: CATSREFGAAEQFF.

A single count supports this clonotype. This chain links TRBV30 with TRBJ2-5; 8 positions agree with TRBD1. Germline values: CDR1 GTSNPN, CDR2 SVGIG (reference sequence). V gave up 5 bases and J gave up 5 bases; unmatched junction bases: 7. This CDR3 has 13 residues. Here the CDR3 reads CAWDRGGEETQYF. In DNA form, the CDR3 reads TGTGCCTGGGACAGGGGTGGCGAGGAGACCCAGTACTTC.

This chain links TRBV10-3 with TRBJ2-7; the match to TRBD1 covers 7 bases. CDR1 and CDR2 (germline): ENHRY, SYGVKD. The trim removed 4 bases at V and 2 bases at J, leaving 2 bases unmatched. The CDR3 spans 13 residues. CDR3 loop: CAISGDRAYEQYV. CDR3 DNA: TGTGCCATCAGTGGCGACAGGGCCTACGAGCAGTACGTC.

This clonotype appeared a single time. The chain employs TRBV20-1 and TRBJ2-7, with D possibly TRBD2 on 6 matching bases. Trimming removed 3 bases at V and 1 base at J, with 22 bases between. Germline lookup yields CDR1 DFQATT and CDR2 SNEGSKA (reference sequence). The CDR3 is 17 amino acids. The CDR3 region is CSARGLGGIPLSYEQYF. CDR3 nucleotide sequence: TGCAGTGCTAGGGGATTGGGCGGGATTCCCCTATCCTACGAGCAGTACTTC.

The CDR3 sequence is CSVDGIGGSRGVAFF. The CDR3 region has the DNA TGCAGCGTTGATGGGATTGGGGGCAGCCGCGGGGTGGCTTTCTTT. The chain joins TRBV29-1 to TRBJ1-1, with D perhaps matching TRBD1 (6 bases). Trimming removed 3 bases from V and 11 bases from J, with 25 bases in between. The CDR3 consists of 15 residues. Germline V lookup: CDR1 SQVTM, CDR2 ANQGSEA.

V is TRBV7-9 and J is TRBJ2-1, with a tentative D call TRBD1 (6 bases). Trimming took off 2 bases at V and 7 bases at J, with 12 bases between the two ends. Germline V gives CDR1 SEHNR, CDR2 FQNEAQ (reference sequence). The CDR3 is 14 amino acids. The CDR3 here is CASSLLGAVNEQFF. CDR3 nucleotides: TGTGCCAGCAGCTTACTGGGGGCAGTAAATGAGCAGTTCTTC.

The rearrangement links TRBV4-3 to TRBJ2-1, with 10 bases fitting TRBD2. The CDR3 covers 16 residues. The germline V gene encodes CDR1 LGHNA and CDR2 YSLEER. V lost 4 bases, J lost 6 bases, and 9 bases stayed unmatched. CDR3 residues: CASSPPSGRGGNEQFF. For the CDR3, the DNA is TGCGCCAGCAGCCCCCCTAGCGGGAGAGGCGGCAATGAGCAGTTCTTC.